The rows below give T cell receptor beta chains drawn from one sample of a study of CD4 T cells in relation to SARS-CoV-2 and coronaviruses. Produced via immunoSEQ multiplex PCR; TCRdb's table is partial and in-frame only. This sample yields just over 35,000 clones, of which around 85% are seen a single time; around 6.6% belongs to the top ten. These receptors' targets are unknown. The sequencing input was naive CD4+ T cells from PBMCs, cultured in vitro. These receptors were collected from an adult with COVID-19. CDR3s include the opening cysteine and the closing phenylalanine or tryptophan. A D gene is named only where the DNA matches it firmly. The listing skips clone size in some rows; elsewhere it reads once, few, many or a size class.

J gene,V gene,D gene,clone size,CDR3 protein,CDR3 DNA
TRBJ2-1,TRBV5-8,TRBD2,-,CASSVGLAVYNEQFF,TGTGCCAGCAGCGTGGGACTAGCGGTATACAATGAGCAGTTCTTC
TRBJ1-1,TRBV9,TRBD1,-,CASSATGGNTEAFF,TGTGCCAGCAGCGCGACAGGGGGAAACACTGAAGCTTTCTTT
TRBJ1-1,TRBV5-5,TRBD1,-,CASSRYLTGPTNTEAFF,TGTGCCAGCAGCCGATACCTGACAGGGCCCACGAACACTGAAGCTTTCTTT
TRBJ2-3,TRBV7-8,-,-,CASSLGVVPGLDTQYF,TGTGCCAGCAGCTTAGGAGTGGTACCCGGGCTGGATACGCAGTATTTT
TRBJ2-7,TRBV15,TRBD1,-,CATSRARGTGGRLEQYF,TGTGCCACCAGCAGAGCACGAGGGACAGGGGGAAGACTCGAGCAGTACTTC
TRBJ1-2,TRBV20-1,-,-,CSASKQGHYGYTF,TGCAGTGCTAGTAAACAGGGTCACTATGGCTACACCTTC
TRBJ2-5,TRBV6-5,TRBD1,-,CASSYGAGQGKETQYF,TGTGCCAGCAGTTACGGGGCGGGACAGGGCAAAGAGACCCAGTACTTC
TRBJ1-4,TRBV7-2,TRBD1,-,CASSLVGQGQGKLFF,TGTGCCAGCAGCTTAGTGGGACAGGGACAGGGAAAACTGTTTTTT
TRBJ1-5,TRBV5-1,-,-,CASSLEGRSNQPQHF,TGCGCCAGCAGCTTGGAGGGGCGTAGCAATCAGCCCCAGCATTTT
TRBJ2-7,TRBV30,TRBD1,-,CAWSRSPQQGDEQYF,TGTGCCTGGAGCCGGAGCCCCCAGCAGGGGGACGAGCAGTACTTC
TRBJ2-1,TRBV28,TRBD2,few,CASRLGRAGLAFRNEQFF,TGTGCCAGCAGGTTGGGCCGAGCGGGACTAGCGTTCCGGAATGAGCAGTTCTTC
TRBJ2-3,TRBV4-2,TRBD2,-,CASSQARLAGADTQYF,TGTGCCAGCAGCCAAGCTAGGCTAGCGGGAGCGGATACGCAGTATTTT
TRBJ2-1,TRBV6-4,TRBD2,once,CASSLAGKSGNEQFF,TGTGCCAGCAGTCTAGCGGGAAAGTCAGGGAATGAGCAGTTCTTC
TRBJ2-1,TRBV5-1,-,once,CASSLDGGSYNEQFF,TGCGCCAGCAGCTTGGACGGAGGCTCCTACAATGAGCAGTTCTTC
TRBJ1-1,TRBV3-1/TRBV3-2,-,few,CASSQVGLSGQNTEAFF,TGTGCCAGCAGCCAAGTTGGACTTTCGGGACAGAACACTGAAGCTTTCTTT
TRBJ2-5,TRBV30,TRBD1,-,CAWSGGTGVGETQYF,TGTGCCTGGAGTGGTGGGACAGGGGTTGGAGAGACCCAGTACTTC
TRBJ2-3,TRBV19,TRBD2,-,CASSPFVGREGTDTQYF,TGTGCCAGTAGCCCCTTTGTTGGGCGGGAGGGCACAGATACGCAGTATTTT
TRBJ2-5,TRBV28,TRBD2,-,CASSFILTSGRRETQYF,TGTGCCAGCAGTTTTATTCTAACTAGCGGGAGAAGAGAGACCCAGTACTTC
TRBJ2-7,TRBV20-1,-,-,CSASLWGPLGDSYEQYF,TGCAGTGCTAGTCTTTGGGGCCCCCTCGGCGACTCCTACGAGCAGTACTTC
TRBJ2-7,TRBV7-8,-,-,CASSPGTPVREQYF,TGTGCCAGCAGCCCCGGGACTCCCGTGAGGGAGCAGTACTTC
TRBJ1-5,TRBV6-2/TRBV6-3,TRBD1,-,CASSYSPTGRSRSNQPQHF,TGTGCCAGCAGTTACTCACCGACAGGGAGATCGAGGAGCAATCAGCCCCAGCATTTT
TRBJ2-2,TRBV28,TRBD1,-,CASSLGQGAGELFF,TGTGCCAGCAGTTTAGGACAGGGGGCCGGGGAGCTGTTTTTT
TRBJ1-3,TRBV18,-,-,CASSPPGNSGNTIYF,TGTGCCAGCTCACCACCGGGGAACTCTGGAAACACCATATATTTT
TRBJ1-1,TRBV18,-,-,CASSPTATQTNTEAFF,TGTGCCAGCTCACCGACAGCGACACAGACGAACACTGAAGCTTTCTTT
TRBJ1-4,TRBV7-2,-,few,CASSLQYGGELFF,TGTGCCAGCAGTCTGCAGTACGGTGGGGAACTGTTTTTT
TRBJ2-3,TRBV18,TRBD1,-,CASSPLPAGTGSTDTQYF,TGTGCCAGCTCACCCCTGCCAGCCGGGACAGGTAGCACAGATACGCAGTATTTT
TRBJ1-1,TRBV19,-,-,CASSMSRVNTEAFF,TGTGCCAGTAGTATGTCCAGGGTTAACACTGAAGCTTTCTTT
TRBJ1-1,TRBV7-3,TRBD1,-,CASSSDRGTEAFF,TGTGCCAGCAGCTCCGACAGGGGCACTGAAGCTTTCTTT
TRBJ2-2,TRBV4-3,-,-,CASSQARAPGELFF,TGCGCCAGCAGCCAAGCCAGGGCCCCCGGGGAGCTGTTTTTT
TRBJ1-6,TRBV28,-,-,CASSSGRDSPLHF,TGTGCCAGCAGTTCAGGACGAGATTCACCCCTCCACTTT